This TCR beta chain was recorded in a study of T cells after yellow fever vaccination. TCRdb fed the 5' RACE reads into MiXCR, producing one record per CDR3 protein. The repertoire has fewer than 350,000 distinct CDR3 sequences, 3.5% to 4.5% of them found once; the top ten carry roughly a fifth. The V gene lost 6 bases and the J gene lost 2 bases, with 12 bases spanning the gap. In germline, CDR1 is SGHKS, CDR2 YYEKEE (reference sequence). The CDR3 loop spans 13 amino acids. Many counts were recorded for this clonotype. The receptor's source is a man between 18 and 29 years old who received the YFV17D yellow fever vaccine. The V gene is TRBV5-5, the J gene TRBJ2-7, with D possibly called TRBD1 or TRBD2 (5 bases each). The sample consisted of PBMCs, taken 15 days after the yellow fever booster vaccination. The CDR3 DNA sequence: TGTGCCAGCATCCGGGACGGAACCTACGAGCAGTACTTC. It codes for CASIRDGTYEQYF.